This is a list of T cell receptor beta chains from one sample in a study of blood T cell repertoires in COVID-19. Only in-frame clones appear in the TCRdb table, and some are missing; sequencing was by immunoSEQ multiplex PCR. The data contain around 380,000 clones, roughly 80% of them singletons. The sample taken for sequencing was peripheral blood. These receptors were taken from a human donor with acute or convalescent COVID-19. The donor label of this sample is uncertain. CDR3s include the opening cysteine and the closing phenylalanine or tryptophan. Fields, in order: clone size, CDR3 length, J gene, V gene, D gene, CDR3 DNA, CDR3 protein. The D gene is left open where the match is weak. Expanded clones are given a class, and other clones once, few, many or no size at all.

abundance: -; len: 16; j_gene: TRBJ2-2; v_gene: TRBV6-5; d_gene: TRBD2; CDR3nt: TGTGCCAGCAGTTCGCTTAGCGGGAGATGGGGCGGGGAGCTGTTTTTT; CDR3aa: CASSSLSGRWGGELFF
abundance: -; len: 16; j_gene: TRBJ1-1; v_gene: TRBV5-8; d_gene: TRBD1; CDR3nt: TGTGCCAGCAGCTTACTTCCTGCAGGGGGGAACACTGAAGCTTTCTTT; CDR3aa: CASSLLPAGGNTEAFF
abundance: -; len: 16; j_gene: TRBJ2-3; v_gene: TRBV15; d_gene: TRBD2; CDR3nt: TGTGCCACCAGCAGAGATTTGACTAGCGCTGTAGATACGCAGTATTTT; CDR3aa: CATSRDLTSAVDTQYF
abundance: few; len: 15; j_gene: TRBJ2-7; v_gene: TRBV13; d_gene: TRBD1; CDR3nt: TGTGCCAGCAGCTTAGAGGGCAGGGGGTCCTACGAGCAGTACTTC; CDR3aa: CASSLEGRGSYEQYF
abundance: -; len: 13; j_gene: TRBJ1-1; v_gene: TRBV18; d_gene: TRBD1; CDR3nt: TGTGCCAGCTCCTTGACAGGGAGCACTGAAGCTTTCTTT; CDR3aa: CASSLTGSTEAFF
abundance: -; len: 16; j_gene: TRBJ2-1; v_gene: TRBV4-2; d_gene: TRBD2; CDR3nt: TGTGCCAGCAGCCCTACTTTAGCGGGGGGGCGGTATGAGCAGTTCTTC; CDR3aa: CASSPTLAGGRYEQFF
abundance: few; len: 13; j_gene: TRBJ2-5; v_gene: TRBV18; d_gene: TRBD1; CDR3nt: TGTGCCAGCTCTCCCGACAGGGAAGAGACCCAGTACTTC; CDR3aa: CASSPDREETQYF
abundance: -; len: 17; j_gene: TRBJ1-2; v_gene: TRBV28; d_gene: TRBD1; CDR3nt: TGTGCCAGCAGTTCCATCGGACAGGGAGAGGCAAACTATGGCTACACCTTC; CDR3aa: CASSSIGQGEANYGYTF
abundance: -; len: 15; j_gene: TRBJ2-1; v_gene: TRBV6-5; d_gene: TRBD2; CDR3nt: TGTGCCAGCAGCCCACGTGGCGGGGGGGCAAGTGAGCAGTTCTTC; CDR3aa: CASSPRGGGASEQFF
abundance: -; len: 15; j_gene: TRBJ1-2; v_gene: TRBV10-3; d_gene: -; CDR3nt: TGTGCCATCAGTGAGTCGCCAGATTCTAACTATGGCTACACCTTC; CDR3aa: CAISESPDSNYGYTF
abundance: -; len: 14; j_gene: TRBJ1-1; v_gene: TRBV6-5; d_gene: TRBD1; CDR3nt: TGTGCCAGCAGGGGCGGGACAGCGAACACTGAAGCTTTCTTT; CDR3aa: CASRGGTANTEAFF
abundance: few; len: 19; j_gene: TRBJ2-2; v_gene: TRBV6-6; d_gene: TRBD1; CDR3nt: TGTGCCAGCAGTCTACTATCCATAAAGGGACAGCGAACCACCGGGGAGCTGTTTTTT; CDR3aa: CASSLLSIKGQRTTGELFF
abundance: -; len: 16; j_gene: TRBJ2-1; v_gene: TRBV5-1; d_gene: -; CDR3nt: TGCGCCAGCAGCTCTAGACAGGCAGACTCCTACAATGAGCAGTTCTTC; CDR3aa: CASSSRQADSYNEQFF
abundance: -; len: 15; j_gene: TRBJ2-7; v_gene: TRBV5-1; d_gene: -; CDR3nt: TGCGCCAGCAGCCGGGGTAGGGCGCGAGAGGGCGAGCAGTACTTC; CDR3aa: CASSRGRAREGEQYF
abundance: -; len: 14; j_gene: TRBJ2-2; v_gene: TRBV6-5; d_gene: -; CDR3nt: TGTGCCAGCAGTCGACAGGGACTCGCCGGGGAGCTGTTTTTT; CDR3aa: CASSRQGLAGELFF
abundance: -; len: 17; j_gene: TRBJ2-1; v_gene: TRBV14; d_gene: -; CDR3nt: TGTGCCAGCAGCCAAGATTCCAGGCCGAGCAGTAGGTATGAGCAGTTCTTC; CDR3aa: CASSQDSRPSSRYEQFF
abundance: -; len: 13; j_gene: TRBJ1-1; v_gene: TRBV2; d_gene: -; CDR3nt: TGTGCCAGCAGTGAAGACAGGAACACTGAAGCTTTCTTT; CDR3aa: CASSEDRNTEAFF
abundance: -; len: 14; j_gene: TRBJ1-6; v_gene: TRBV28; d_gene: TRBD1; CDR3nt: TGTGCCAGCAGCGAAACAGGGGGCCGTTCACCCCTCCACTTT; CDR3aa: CASSETGGRSPLHF
abundance: -; len: 15; j_gene: TRBJ2-3; v_gene: TRBV7-9; d_gene: -; CDR3nt: TGTGCCAGCAGCAACCCGGGAGTTTTGGGATTCACGCAGTATTTT; CDR3aa: CASSNPGVLGFTQYF
abundance: -; len: 14; j_gene: TRBJ2-1; v_gene: TRBV7-2; d_gene: TRBD1; CDR3nt: TGTGCCAGCAGCGACAGGGCCCGCTACAATGAGCAGTTCTTC; CDR3aa: CASSDRARYNEQFF
abundance: -; len: 15; j_gene: TRBJ1-6; v_gene: TRBV7-9; d_gene: -; CDR3nt: TGTGCCAGCAGCTTGGTAAGGGGGTATGATTCACCCCTCCACTTT; CDR3aa: CASSLVRGYDSPLHF
abundance: -; len: 18; j_gene: TRBJ2-5; v_gene: TRBV7-6; d_gene: TRBD2; CDR3nt: TGTGCCAGCAGCTATCGGCACCCAAACGCGGGGGGGCCGGAGACCCAGTACTTC; CDR3aa: CASSYRHPNAGGPETQYF
abundance: once; len: 13; j_gene: TRBJ1-2; v_gene: TRBV28; d_gene: -; CDR3nt: TGTGCCAGCAGCCGGGGGGGGTCTGGTGGCTACACCTTC; CDR3aa: CASSRGGSGGYTF
abundance: -; len: 14; j_gene: TRBJ1-5; v_gene: TRBV18; d_gene: -; CDR3nt: TGTGCCAGCTCACAGAACGTAGTCAATCAGCCCCAGCATTTT; CDR3aa: CASSQNVVNQPQHF